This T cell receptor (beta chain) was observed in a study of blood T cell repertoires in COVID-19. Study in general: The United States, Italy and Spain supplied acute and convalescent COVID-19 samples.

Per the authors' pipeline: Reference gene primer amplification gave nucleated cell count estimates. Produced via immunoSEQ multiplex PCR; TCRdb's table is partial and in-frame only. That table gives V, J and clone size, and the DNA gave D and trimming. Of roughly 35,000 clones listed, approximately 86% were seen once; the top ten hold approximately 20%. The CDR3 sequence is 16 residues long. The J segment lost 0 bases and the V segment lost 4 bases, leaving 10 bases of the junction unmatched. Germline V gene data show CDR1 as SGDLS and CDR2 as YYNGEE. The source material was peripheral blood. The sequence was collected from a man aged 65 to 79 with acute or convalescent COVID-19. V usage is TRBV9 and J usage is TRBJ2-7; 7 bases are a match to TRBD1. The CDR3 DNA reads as TGTGCCAGCAGCCGAGACAGGGCGTTTCACTCCTACGAGCAGTACTTC. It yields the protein CASSRDRAFHSYEQYF.